The clone carrying this T cell receptor beta chain was seen a few times. Its antigen is unidentified. Time point specified: patch test 1, 2 weeks after DPC sensitization. The treatment is: therapeutic diphenylcyclopropenone sensitization with weekly scalp DPC. Unfractionated whole blood served as the source for total RNA extraction. In the original analysis: The median was approximately 89,000 TCRs per sample, ranging 23,224 to 690,600. TCRdb re-called the RACE reads with MiXCR, one entry per CDR3 protein. TCRdb's processing, not the authors' own work, is the source of the V and J calls. The repertoire holds approximately 400,000 distinct CDR3 sequences, with around 4.8% as singletons. These data originate in a study of human T cells and chemical hapten exposure. Study results and limitations: TCRs whose frequency exceeded 1 in 1000 remained the same following DPC sensitization. Donors, who had alopecia, may show an immune response that differs from healthy people's.

This sequence was found in a woman aged 45 to 65 with alopecia areata. Some clones in this sample may be carry-over from other donors' samples. The specimen comprised whole blood, sampled in connection with sensitization to the hapten diphenylcyclopropenone (DPC).

The CDR3 sequence: CASSPKRGEVSEAFF. The CDR3 DNA is TGTGCCAGCAGCCCCAAGAGGGGAGAGGTATCTGAAGCTTTCTTT. This sequence joins TRBV14 and TRBJ1-1; maybe TRBD1 (5 bases). V lost 4 bases and J lost 6, with 18 bases in between. From germline, CDR1 is SGHDN and CDR2 FVKESK. The CDR3 length is 15 residues. Based on the CDR3 plus reference TRBV14 and TRBJ1-1, the full variable domain is EAGVTQFPSHSVIEKGQTVTLRCDPISGHDNLYWYRRVMGKEIKFLLHFVKESKQDESGMPNNRFLAERTGGTYSTLKVQPAELEDSGVYFCASSPKRGEVSEAFFGQGTRLTVV.